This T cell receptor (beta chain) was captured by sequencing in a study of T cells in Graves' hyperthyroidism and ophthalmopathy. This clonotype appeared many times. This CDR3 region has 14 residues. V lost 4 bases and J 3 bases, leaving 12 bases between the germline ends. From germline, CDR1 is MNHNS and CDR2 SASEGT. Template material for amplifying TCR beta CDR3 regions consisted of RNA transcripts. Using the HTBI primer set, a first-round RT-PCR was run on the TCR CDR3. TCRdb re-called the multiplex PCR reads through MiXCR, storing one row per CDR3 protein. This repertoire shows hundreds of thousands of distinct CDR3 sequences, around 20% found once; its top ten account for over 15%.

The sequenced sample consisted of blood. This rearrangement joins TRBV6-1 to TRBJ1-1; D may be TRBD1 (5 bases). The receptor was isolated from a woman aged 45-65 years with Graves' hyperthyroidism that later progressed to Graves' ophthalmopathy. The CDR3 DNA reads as TGTGCCAGCAGTGCCCGGCTGGGGGACACTGAAGCTTTCTTT. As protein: CASSARLGDTEAFF.